A selection of T cell receptor beta chains follows, all from one sample in a study of blood T cells in healthy people across ages. TCRdb used MiXCR to reprocess the 5' RACE reads, holding one entry per CDR3 protein. The sample shows 800,000 to 1,300,000 distinct CDR3 sequences, under 30% of them seen only once. These data were also reused for a study on T cells of mothers and their children.

Sample: blood. The receptors were gathered from a girl aged 2-9 years in good health. Both conserved end residues are part of each CDR3. The D gene is left open where the match is weak. Expanded clones get a size class; other rows say once, few or many, or leave the size out.

cdr3_aa,cdr3_nt,j_call,v_call,d_call,clone_size
CASSGEFQETQYF,TGTGCCAGCAGTGGAGAATTCCAAGAGACCCAGTACTTC,TRBJ2-5,TRBV6-1,NA,few
CSVEVPWGTGNRETQYF,TGCAGCGTTGAGGTCCCGTGGGGGACAGGGAATAGGGAGACCCAGTACTTC,TRBJ2-5,TRBV29-1,TRBD1,few
CSARNNEQFF,TGCAGTGCGCGGAACAATGAGCAGTTCTTC,TRBJ2-1,TRBV20-1,NA,NA
CASSLDWREQFF,TGTGCCAGCAGCTTAGATTGGCGTGAGCAGTTCTTC,TRBJ2-1,TRBV7-2,NA,few
CSAPSGTSVYEQYF,TGCAGTGCCCCTTCCGGGACTAGCGTCTACGAGCAGTACTTC,TRBJ2-7,TRBV20-1,TRBD2,NA
CASSQRQGANAYNEQSF,TGCGCCAGCAGCCAACGACAGGGGGCGAATGCCTACAATGAGCAGTCCTTC,TRBJ2-1,TRBV4-1,TRBD1,NA
CSVVRGVGFNEQFF,TGCAGTGTTGTCAGAGGGGTGGGCTTCAATGAGCAGTTCTTC,TRBJ2-1,TRBV20-1,NA,NA
CATSDLYEQYF,TGTGCCACCAGTGATCTATACGAGCAGTACTTC,TRBJ2-7,TRBV24-1,NA,NA
CASSALGFSYNEQFF,TGTGCCAGCAGCGCCCTGGGATTCTCCTACAATGAGCAGTTCTTC,TRBJ2-1,TRBV25-1,NA,NA
CASSSNADTNLQNEQFF,TGTGCCAGCAGTTCGAATGCTGACACCAATCTTCAAAATGAGCAGTTCTTC,TRBJ2-1,TRBV28,NA,NA
CSARWEGETQYF,TGCAGTGCTAGATGGGAGGGCGAGACCCAGTACTTC,TRBJ2-5,TRBV20-1,TRBD2,few
CSVDRQGGDQYF,TGCAGCGTTGACAGGCAGGGGGGCGACCAGTACTTC,TRBJ2-5,TRBV29-1,NA,few
CASSPSGTLYGHTF,TGTGCCAGCAGTCCATCAGGAACCCTCTATGGCCACACCTTC,TRBJ1-2,TRBV25-1,NA,NA
CSARDHSPFGKDHTIYF,TGCAGTGCTAGAGATCATTCTCCCTTTGGGAAAGACCACACCATATATTTT,TRBJ1-3,TRBV20-1,NA,NA
CASSLEIVGTRGEKLFF,TGTGCCAGCAGCTTAGAGATCGTAGGGACCCGGGGCGAAAAACTGTTTTTT,TRBJ1-4,TRBV7-8,NA,NA
CASSILKDGSGMAGELFF,TGTGCCAGCAGCATACTTAAGGATGGGAGCGGGATGGCCGGGGAGCTGTTTTTT,TRBJ2-2,TRBV4-2,TRBD2,NA
CSVFRGMETQYF,TGCAGCGTCTTTCGGGGAATGGAGACCCAGTACTTC,TRBJ2-5,TRBV29-1,NA,NA
CASSTMNTEAFF,TGTGCCAGCAGTACAATGAACACTGAAGCTTTCTTT,TRBJ1-1,TRBV28,NA,NA
CASRQGHSTDTQYF,TGTGCCAGCAGACAAGGACACTCCACAGATACGCAGTATTTT,TRBJ2-3,TRBV7-2,NA,few
CVSSQPGGQQETQYF,TGTGTCAGCAGCCAACCTGGGGGACAGCAAGAGACCCAGTACTTC,TRBJ2-5,TRBV3-1,TRBD1,NA
CASSSNPGFEQYF,TGTGCCAGCAGTTCCAACCCAGGGTTCGAGCAGTACTTC,TRBJ2-7,TRBV11-1,NA,few